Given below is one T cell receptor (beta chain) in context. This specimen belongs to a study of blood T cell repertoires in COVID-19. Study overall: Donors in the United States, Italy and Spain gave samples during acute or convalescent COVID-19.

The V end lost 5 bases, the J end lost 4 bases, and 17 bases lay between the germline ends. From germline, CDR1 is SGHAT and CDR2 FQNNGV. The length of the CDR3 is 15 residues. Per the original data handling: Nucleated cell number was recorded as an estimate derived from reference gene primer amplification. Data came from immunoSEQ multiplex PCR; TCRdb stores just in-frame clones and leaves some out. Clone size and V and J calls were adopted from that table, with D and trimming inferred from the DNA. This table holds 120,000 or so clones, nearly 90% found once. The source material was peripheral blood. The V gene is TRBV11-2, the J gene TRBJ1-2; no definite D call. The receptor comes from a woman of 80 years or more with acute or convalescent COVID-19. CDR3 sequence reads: CASSPIGSSSYGYTF. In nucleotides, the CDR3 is TGTGCCAGCAGCCCAATAGGGAGCTCCAGCTATGGCTACACCTTC.